The sequence of this TCR beta chain was determined in a study of shared clonotypes between healthy human individuals (TCRdb year 2020). For the study in its entirety: The cohort included a few men and a couple of women between 18 and 49 years of age. For each donor, three plates each were used for CD4 naive and CD4 memory, two plates were used for CD8 naive, and one plate was used for CD8 memory. To estimate repertoire size and how much clonotypes are shared between individuals, the study performed deep sequencing of blood TCR repertoires from a few healthy adults. To increase sequencing depth and limit assay-specific biases, TCR repertoire library preparation and sequencing were carried out by different laboratories using diverse techniques. Leukapheresis yielded between about 0.85 and 9 billion PBMCs per donor.

Healthy HIV-negative adults with no recently reported acute infections or vaccinations were included as donors. Every donor was a Caucasian adult residing in Nashville, Tennessee, USA. CD4+ T cells were enriched by magnetic negative selection, after which naive cells were positively selected on CD45RA and the negative fraction was taken as the memory subset. Blood was collected by leukapheresis, and PBMCs were isolated by Ficoll-Histopaque density gradient centrifugation and then cryopreserved in liquid nitrogen vapor phase. Analytical flow cytometry was used to check the purity and quantity of each magnetically sorted T cell population. From each sorted fraction, genomic DNA was isolated and quantified by UV absorbance on a Nanodrop 2000c. Using the deep immunoSEQ assay, multiplex PCR amplified TCR CDR3 regions from genomic DNA. Extracted genomic DNA from each cell subset was distributed evenly across all wells of several immunoSEQ 96-well plates, and each plate was treated as a replicate. For sorted subsets, each replicate PCR was loaded with 150 to 250 ng genomic DNA, equivalent to 30,000 to 35,000 T cell genomes. Purified libraries were measured with a Qubit 3.0 fluorometer, size-checked on a Bioanalyzer 2100, and measured again with the KAPA Library Quantification kit. Every immunoSEQ 96-well plate was sequenced on a separate single-read 150-cycle Illumina NextSeq 550 flow cell. As for how the authors treated the data: Because the immunoSEQ output included only junctional sequences and no quality scores, the filtering could not be the same as the filtering used for full-length reads. Sequences were annotated with PyIR, a Python wrapper for IgBLAST v1.9, and V/J genes and CDR3 were assigned using IMGT germline references. Reads were filtered out if the reads had weak V/J assignments (E-value above 1e-6), no CDR3, stop codons, out-of-frame junctions, or ambiguous translated residues. V3J clonotypes were defined by identical inferred V gene, J gene, and CDR3 amino acid sequence. To compute the percentage overlap between repertoires, the number of shared unique clonotypes was divided by the size of the smaller repertoire. RTK rarefaction, the Chao1 estimator, and Recon v2.1 estimates of unobserved clonotypes were used to assess repertoire richness. Generation probabilities for all TCRbeta clonotypes obtained by the gDNA method from a handful of donors were computed using OLGA. TCRdb took this table from immuneACCESS and kept in-frame rearrangements with V and J called. Such tables lack part of the clones; where checked against another copy, unresolved V genes explain under half of the gap, and the rest is unexplained. That table furnishes V, J and clone size, whereas the DNA furnished D and trimming. The sample table records approximately 1,500,000 clones; 95% to 99% of these occur just once. Of the sample, about 0.45% is held by the ten largest clones.

The CDR3 measures 14 amino acids from cysteine to phenylalanine. Only CDR3 DNA remains: 42 bases, in frame from the first base. V lost 6 bases and J lost 5 bases; the stretch between them is 13 bases long. The germline V gene sets CDR1 to MDHEN and CDR2 to SYDVKM. To note about this clone: Its specific antigen is unknown. It has no much larger one-base neighbor in the sample; base qualities were not kept.

Results and caveats for the whole study, not just this receptor: Larger estimated clonotype richness was generally found for naive subsets than for memory subsets. The small number of donors limited the genetic and exposure-history diversity represented. Sampling was restricted to blood, and TCR repertoires in tissue are likely to differ from TCR repertoires in blood. Pairwise subsampling indicated that sequencing depth was expected to affect the degree of clonotype sharing among donors. Compared with non-shared clonotypes, clonotypes shared by all four sorted-subset donors had higher generation probabilities. Incomplete sequencing was indicated by rarefaction of sorted-subset datasets, despite the large sequencing depth. When a few donors were compared, the shared fraction of clonotypes was roughly 4.8% for naive CD4, 3.5% to 4% for naive CD8, 2.3% for memory CD4, and 0.3% to 0.5% for memory CD8.

The chain was built from TRBV28 and TRBJ2-2; D gene: possibly TRBD1, on 6 matching bases. Sequenced material: naive CD4+ T cells sorted from blood. The cell subset or site tag for this specimen amounts to: CD45RA+ positively selected. The sequence came from a young man in good health. This receptor has the CDR3 CASRITQGTGELFF. The nucleotides read TGTGCCAGCAGAATAACCCAGGGGACCGGGGAGCTGTTTTTT.